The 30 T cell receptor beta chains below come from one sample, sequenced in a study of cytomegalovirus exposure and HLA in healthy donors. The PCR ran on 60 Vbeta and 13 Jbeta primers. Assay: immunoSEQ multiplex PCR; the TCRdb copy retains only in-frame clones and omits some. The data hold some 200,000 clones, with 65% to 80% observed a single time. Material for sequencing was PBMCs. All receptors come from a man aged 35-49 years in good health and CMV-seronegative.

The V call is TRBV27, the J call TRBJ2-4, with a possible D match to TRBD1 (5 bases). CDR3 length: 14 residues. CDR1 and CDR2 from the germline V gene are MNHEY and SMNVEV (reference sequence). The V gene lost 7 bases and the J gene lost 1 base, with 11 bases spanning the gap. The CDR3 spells CASNTRVAKNIQYF. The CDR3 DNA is TGTGCCAGCAATACCAGGGTGGCCAAAAACATTCAGTACTTC.

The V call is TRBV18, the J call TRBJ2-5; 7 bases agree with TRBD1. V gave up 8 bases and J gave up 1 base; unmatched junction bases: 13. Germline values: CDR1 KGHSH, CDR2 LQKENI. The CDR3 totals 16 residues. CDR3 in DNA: TGTGCCAGCCGACTCCGGACAGGATCTTCCCAAGAGACCCAGTACTTC. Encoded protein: CASRLRTGSSQETQYF.

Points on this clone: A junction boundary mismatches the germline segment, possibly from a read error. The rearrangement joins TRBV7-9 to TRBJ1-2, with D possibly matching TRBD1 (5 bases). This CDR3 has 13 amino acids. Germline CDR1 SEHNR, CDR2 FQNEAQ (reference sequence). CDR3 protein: CSSSSPGGYGYTF. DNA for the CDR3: TGTTCCAGCAGCTCACCTGGGGGGTATGGCTACACCTTC. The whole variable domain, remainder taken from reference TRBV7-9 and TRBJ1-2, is DTGVSQNPRHKITKRGQNVTFRCDPISEHNRLYWYRQTLGQGPEFLTYFQNEAQLEKSRLLSDRFSAERPKGSFSTLEIQRTEQGDSAMYLCSSSSPGGYGYTFGSGTRLTVV.

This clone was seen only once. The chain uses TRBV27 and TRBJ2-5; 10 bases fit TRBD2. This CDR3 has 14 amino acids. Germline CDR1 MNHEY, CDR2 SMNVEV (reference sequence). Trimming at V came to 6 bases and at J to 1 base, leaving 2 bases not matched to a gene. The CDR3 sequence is CASSGLAVQETQYF. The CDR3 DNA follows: TGTGCCAGCAGCGGACTAGCGGTCCAAGAGACCCAGTACTTC.

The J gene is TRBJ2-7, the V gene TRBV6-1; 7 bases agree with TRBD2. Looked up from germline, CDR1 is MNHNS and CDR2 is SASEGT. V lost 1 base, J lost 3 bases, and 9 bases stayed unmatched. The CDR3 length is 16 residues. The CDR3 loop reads CASSEGVGLHFYEQYF. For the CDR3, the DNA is TGTGCCAGCAGTGAAGGAGTGGGACTACACTTCTACGAGCAGTACTTC.

The CDR3 nucleotides read TGTGCCAGCAGCTTGGGAGCGGGGGACCTCCAAGAGACCCAGTACTTC. This translates into CASSLGAGDLQETQYF. The chain recombines TRBV5-4 with TRBJ2-5, with 8 positions matching TRBD2. Germline CDR1 and CDR2: SGHNT and YYREEE (reference sequence). The V gene end was trimmed by 0 bases and the J gene end by 1 base; junction bases not matched to a gene: 5. This CDR3 region has 16 residues.

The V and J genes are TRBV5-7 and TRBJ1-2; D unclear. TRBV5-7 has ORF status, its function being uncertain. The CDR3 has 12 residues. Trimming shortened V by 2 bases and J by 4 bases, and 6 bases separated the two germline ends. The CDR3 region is CASSFGAYGYTF. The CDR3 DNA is TGTGCCAGCAGCTTCGGAGCCTATGGCTACACCTTC.

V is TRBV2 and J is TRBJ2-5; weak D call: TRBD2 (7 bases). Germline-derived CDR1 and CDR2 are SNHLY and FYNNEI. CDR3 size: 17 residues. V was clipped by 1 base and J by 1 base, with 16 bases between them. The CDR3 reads CASSEGPAGALQETQYF. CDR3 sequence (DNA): TGTGCCAGCAGTGAAGGACCCGCGGGGGCCCTCCAAGAGACCCAGTACTTC.

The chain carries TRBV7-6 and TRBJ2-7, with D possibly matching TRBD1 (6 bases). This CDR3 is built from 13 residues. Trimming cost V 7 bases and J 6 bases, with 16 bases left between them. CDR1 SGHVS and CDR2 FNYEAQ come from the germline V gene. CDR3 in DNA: TGTGCCAGCACTTCAGTACAGGGTGGCGAGCAGTACTTC. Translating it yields CASTSVQGGEQYF.

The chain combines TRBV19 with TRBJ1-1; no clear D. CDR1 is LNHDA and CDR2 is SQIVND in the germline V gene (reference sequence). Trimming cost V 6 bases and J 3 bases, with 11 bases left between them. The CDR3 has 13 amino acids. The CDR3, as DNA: TGTGCCAGTAGCTCTGAGTGTGACACTGAAGCTTTCTTT. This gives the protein CASSSECDTEAFF. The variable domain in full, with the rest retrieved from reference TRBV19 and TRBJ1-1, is DGGITQSPKYLFRKEGQNVTLSCEQNLNHDAMYWYRQDPGQGLRLIYYSQIVNDFQKGDIAEGYSVSREKKESFPLTVTSAQKNPTAFYLCASSSECDTEAFFGQGTRLTVV.

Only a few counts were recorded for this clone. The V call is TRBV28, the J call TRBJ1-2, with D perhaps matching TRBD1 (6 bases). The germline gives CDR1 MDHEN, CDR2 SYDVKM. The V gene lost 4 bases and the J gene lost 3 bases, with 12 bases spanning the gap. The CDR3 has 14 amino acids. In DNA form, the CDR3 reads TGTGCCAGCAGTTCACTACAGGGTTACTATGGCTACACCTTC. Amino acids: CASSSLQGYYGYTF.

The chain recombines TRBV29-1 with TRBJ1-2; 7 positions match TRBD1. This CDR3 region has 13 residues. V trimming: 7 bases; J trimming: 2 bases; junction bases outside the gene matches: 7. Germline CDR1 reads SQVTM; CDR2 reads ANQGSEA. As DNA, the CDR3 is TGCAGCGCTCTACAGGGGTGGAACTATGGCTACACCTTC. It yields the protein CSALQGWNYGYTF.

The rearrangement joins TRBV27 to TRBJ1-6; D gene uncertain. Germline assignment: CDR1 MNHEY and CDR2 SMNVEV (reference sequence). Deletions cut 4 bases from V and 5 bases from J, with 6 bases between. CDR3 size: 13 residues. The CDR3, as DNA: TGTGCCAGCAGTTACAGCCATAATTCACCCCTCCACTTT. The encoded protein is CASSYSHNSPLHF.

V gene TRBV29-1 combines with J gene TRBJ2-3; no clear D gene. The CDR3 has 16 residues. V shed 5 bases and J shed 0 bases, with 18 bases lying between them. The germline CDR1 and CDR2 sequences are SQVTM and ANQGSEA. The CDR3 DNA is TGCAGCGTTTCCAATCGCAGGTTGGTCAGCACAGATACGCAGTATTTT. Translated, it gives CSVSNRRLVSTDTQYF.

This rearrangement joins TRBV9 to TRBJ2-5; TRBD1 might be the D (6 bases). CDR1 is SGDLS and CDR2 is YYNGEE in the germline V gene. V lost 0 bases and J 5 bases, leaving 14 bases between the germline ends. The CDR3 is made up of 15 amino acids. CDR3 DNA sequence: TGTGCCAGCAGCGTAGGGAACAGGGTTCGGGAGACCCAGTACTTC. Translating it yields CASSVGNRVRETQYF.

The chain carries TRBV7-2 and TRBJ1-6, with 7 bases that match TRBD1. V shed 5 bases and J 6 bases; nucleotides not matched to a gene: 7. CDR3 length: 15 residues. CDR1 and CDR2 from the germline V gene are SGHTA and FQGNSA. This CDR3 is CASSPTGQSNSPLHF. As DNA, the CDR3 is TGTGCCAGCAGCCCCACGGGACAGTCTAATTCACCCCTCCACTTT.

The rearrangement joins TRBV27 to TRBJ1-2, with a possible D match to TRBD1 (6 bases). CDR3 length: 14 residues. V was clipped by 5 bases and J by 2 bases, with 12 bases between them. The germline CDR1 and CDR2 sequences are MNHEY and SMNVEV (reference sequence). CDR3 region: CASSPWTDNYGYTF. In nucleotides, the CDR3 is TGTGCCAGCAGTCCCTGGACAGACAACTATGGCTACACCTTC.

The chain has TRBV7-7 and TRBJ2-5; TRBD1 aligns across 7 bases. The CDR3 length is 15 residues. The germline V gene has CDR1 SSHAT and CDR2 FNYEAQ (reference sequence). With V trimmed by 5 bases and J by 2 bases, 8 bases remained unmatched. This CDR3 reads CASSPTSGQQETQYF. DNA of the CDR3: TGTGCCAGCAGCCCCACTTCGGGACAGCAAGAGACCCAGTACTTC. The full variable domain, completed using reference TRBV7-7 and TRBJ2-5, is GAGVSQSPRYKVTKRGQDVTLRCDPISSHATLYWYQQALGQGPEFLTYFNYEAQPDKSGLPSDRFSAERPEGSISTLTIQRTEQRDSAMYRCASSPTSGQQETQYFGPGTRLLVL.

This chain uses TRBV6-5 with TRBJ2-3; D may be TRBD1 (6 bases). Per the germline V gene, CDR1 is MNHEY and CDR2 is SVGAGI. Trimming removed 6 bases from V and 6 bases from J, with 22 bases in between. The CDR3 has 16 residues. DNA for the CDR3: TGTGCCAGCAGCTACCAGGGGAGTGGGGGAACCGATACGCAGTATTTT. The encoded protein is CASSYQGSGGTDTQYF.

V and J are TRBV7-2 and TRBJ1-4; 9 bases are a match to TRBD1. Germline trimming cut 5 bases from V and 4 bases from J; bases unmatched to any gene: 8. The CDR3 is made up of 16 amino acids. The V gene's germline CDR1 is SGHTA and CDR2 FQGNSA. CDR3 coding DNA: TGTGCCAGCAGCCCGACACAGGGGGCGGGTAATGAAAAACTGTTTTTT. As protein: CASSPTQGAGNEKLFF. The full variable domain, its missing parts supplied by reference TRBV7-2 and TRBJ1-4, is GAGVSQSPSNKVTEKGKDVELRCDPISGHTALYWYRQSLGQGLEFLIYFQGNSAPDKSGLPSDRFSAERTGGSVSTLTIQRTQQEDSAVYLCASSPTQGAGNEKLFFGSGTQLSVL.

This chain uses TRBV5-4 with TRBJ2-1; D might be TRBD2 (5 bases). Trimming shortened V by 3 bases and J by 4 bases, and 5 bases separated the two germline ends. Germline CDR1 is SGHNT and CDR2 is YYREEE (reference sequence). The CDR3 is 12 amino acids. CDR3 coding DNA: TGTGCCAGCAGCTCGGGATACAATGAGCAGTTCTTC. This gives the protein CASSSGYNEQFF. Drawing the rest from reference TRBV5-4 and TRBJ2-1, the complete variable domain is ETGVTQSPTHLIKTRGQQVTLRCSSQSGHNTVSWYQQALGQGPQFIFQYYREEENGRGNFPPRFSGLQFPNYSSELNVNALELDDSALYLCASSSGYNEQFFGPGTRLTVL.

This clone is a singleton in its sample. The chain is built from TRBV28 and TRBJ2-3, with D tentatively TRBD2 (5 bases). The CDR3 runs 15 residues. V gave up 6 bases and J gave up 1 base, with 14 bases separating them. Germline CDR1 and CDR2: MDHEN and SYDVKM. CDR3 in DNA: TGTGCCAGCAGCCCACCGGGGAGTGGCACAGATACGCAGTATTTT. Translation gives CASSPPGSGTDTQYF.

CDR3 amino acids: CASSPRAGGPMSDTQYF. The CDR3 coding sequence is TGCGCCAGCAGCCCGCGAGCGGGGGGGCCTATGTCAGATACGCAGTATTTT. The chain joins TRBV4-3 to TRBJ2-3, with 10 positions matching TRBD2. V shed 4 bases and J 4 bases; nucleotides not matched to a gene: 11. The V gene's germline CDR1 is LGHNA and CDR2 YSLEER. The CDR3 loop spans 17 amino acids.

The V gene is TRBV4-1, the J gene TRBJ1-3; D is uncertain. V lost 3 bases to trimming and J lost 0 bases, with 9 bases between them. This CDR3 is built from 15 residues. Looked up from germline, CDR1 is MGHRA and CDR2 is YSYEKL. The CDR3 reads CASSHGEYSGNTIYF. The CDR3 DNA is TGCGCCAGCAGCCATGGGGAGTACTCTGGAAACACCATATATTTT.

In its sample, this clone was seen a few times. This chain's CDR3 is CASSPYRRDTQYF. CDR3 nucleotide sequence: TGTGCCAGCAGTCCTTACAGGCGAGATACGCAGTATTTT. The genes are TRBV7-2 and TRBJ2-3; D possibly corresponds to TRBD1 (5 bases). CDR1 is SGHTA, CDR2 FQGNSA, per germline. Trimming stripped 6 bases from V and 5 bases from J, with 12 bases between. This CDR3 has 13 amino acids.

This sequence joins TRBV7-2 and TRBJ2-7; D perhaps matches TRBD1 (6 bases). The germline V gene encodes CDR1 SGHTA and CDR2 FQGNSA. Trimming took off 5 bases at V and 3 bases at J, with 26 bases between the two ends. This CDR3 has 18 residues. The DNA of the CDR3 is TGTGCCAGCAGCCGGAATCCGCAAAGTCCGGGACACTACTACGAGCAGTACTTC. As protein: CASSRNPQSPGHYYEQYF.

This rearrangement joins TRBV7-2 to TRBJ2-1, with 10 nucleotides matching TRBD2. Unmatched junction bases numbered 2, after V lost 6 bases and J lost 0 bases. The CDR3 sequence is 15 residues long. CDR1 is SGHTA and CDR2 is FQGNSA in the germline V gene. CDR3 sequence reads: CASRTSGNSYNEQFF. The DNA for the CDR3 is TGTGCCAGCAGAACTAGCGGGAACTCCTACAATGAGCAGTTCTTC.

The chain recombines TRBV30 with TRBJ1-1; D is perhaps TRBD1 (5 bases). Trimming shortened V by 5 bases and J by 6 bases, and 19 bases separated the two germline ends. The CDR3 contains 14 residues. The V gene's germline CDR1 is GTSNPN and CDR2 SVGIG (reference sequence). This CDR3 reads CAWGETGRVSEAFF. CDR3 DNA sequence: TGTGCCTGGGGCGAAACAGGTCGGGTATCTGAAGCTTTCTTT.

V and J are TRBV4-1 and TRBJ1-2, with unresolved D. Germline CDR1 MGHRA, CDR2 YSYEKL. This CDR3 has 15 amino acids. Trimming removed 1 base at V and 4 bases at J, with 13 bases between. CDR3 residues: CASSQVLQAGYGYTF. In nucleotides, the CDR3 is TGCGCCAGCAGCCAAGTTTTGCAGGCGGGCTATGGCTACACCTTC.

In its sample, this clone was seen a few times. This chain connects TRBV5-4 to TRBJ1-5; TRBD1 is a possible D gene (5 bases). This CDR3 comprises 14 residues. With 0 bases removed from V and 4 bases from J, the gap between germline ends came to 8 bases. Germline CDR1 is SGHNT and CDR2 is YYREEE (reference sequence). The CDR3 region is CASSLGQSNQPQHF. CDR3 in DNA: TGTGCCAGCAGCTTGGGACAGTCAAATCAGCCCCAGCATTTT.